Described below is a single TCR beta chain sequence and its context. This CDR3 comprises 17 residues. From germline, CDR1 is LGHNA and CDR2 YSLEER. V trimming: 4 bases; J trimming: 7 bases; junction bases outside the gene matches: 12. The data were obtained in a study of Ad26.COV2.S vaccination and SARS-CoV-2 variants. Produced via immunoSEQ multiplex PCR; TCRdb's table is partial and in-frame only. Of roughly 380,000 clones listed, 70% to 90% were seen once; the top ten hold around 3.3%. Treatment noted: about 20 received Ad26.COV2.S at low or high dose, single or two shots; roughly five received placebo; per-sample allocation not given. Material that was analyzed had been drawn on day 63 after the first vaccine or placebo injection.

This TCR was sampled from a person aged 18-65 years who received the Ad26.COV2.S COVID-19 vaccine or a placebo. The J gene is TRBJ2-1, the V gene TRBV4-3; 11 positions agree with TRBD2. This specimen consisted of peripheral blood, obtained in a trial of Ad26.COV2.S vaccine versus placebo. This chain's CDR3 is CASSLRSGLAVRNEQFF. CDR3 DNA: TGCGCCAGCAGCCTAAGATCGGGACTAGCGGTAAGGAATGAGCAGTTCTTC.